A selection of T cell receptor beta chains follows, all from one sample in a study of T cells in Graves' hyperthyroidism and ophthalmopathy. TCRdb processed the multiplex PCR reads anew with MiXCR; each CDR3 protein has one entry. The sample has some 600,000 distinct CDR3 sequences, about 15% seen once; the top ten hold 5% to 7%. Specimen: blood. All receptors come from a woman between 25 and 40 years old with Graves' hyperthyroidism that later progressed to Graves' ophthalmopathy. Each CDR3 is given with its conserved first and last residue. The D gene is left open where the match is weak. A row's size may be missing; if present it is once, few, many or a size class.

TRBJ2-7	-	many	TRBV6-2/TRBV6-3	TGTGCCAGCAGTTTACCAGGGAGTTCCTACGAGCAGTACTTC	CASSLPGSSYEQYF
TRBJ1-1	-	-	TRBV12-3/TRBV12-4	TGTGCCAGCACCCATGAGGGCCGGGCCGTGCGGGCTGAAGCTTTCTTT	CASTHEGRAVRAEAFF
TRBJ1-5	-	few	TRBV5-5	TGTGCCAGCTCCACGGCTCTCAATCAGCCCCAGCATTTT	CASSTALNQPQHF
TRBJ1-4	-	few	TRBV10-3	TGTGCCATCAGCTCACCTGAATATGAAAAACTGTTTTTT	CAISSPEYEKLFF
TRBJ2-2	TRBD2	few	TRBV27	TGTGCCAGCAGCCCCATAGGCGGGAGTGGCACCGGGGAGCTGTTTTTT	CASSPIGGSGTGELFF
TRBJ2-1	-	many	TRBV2	TGTGCCAGCAGTCTGACTAGGGGGACGAATGAGCAGTTCTTC	CASSLTRGTNEQFF
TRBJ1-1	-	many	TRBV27	TGTGCCAGCAGTTTAGTGGTGGGGCTGACTGAAGCTTTCTTT	CASSLVVGLTEAFF
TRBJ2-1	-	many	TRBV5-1	TGCGCCAGTACGATCAGCTCCTACAATGAGCAGTTCTTC	CASTISSYNEQFF
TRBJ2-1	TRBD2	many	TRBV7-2	TGTGCCAGCAGCAAATACGGGGCGGCGGGAGTGGATGAGCAGTTCTTC	CASSKYGAAGVDEQFF
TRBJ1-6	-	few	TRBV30	TGTGCCTGGACCCCAGCCGGGACCTTCAATTCACCCCTCCACTTT	CAWTPAGTFNSPLHF
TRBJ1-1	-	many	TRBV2	TGTACCAGCCCAATTGGAAACACTGAAGCTTTCTTT	CTSPIGNTEAFF
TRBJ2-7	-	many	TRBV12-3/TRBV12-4	TGTGCCAGCAGGTGGGAGGCACACTCCTACGAGCAGTACTTC	CASRWEAHSYEQYF
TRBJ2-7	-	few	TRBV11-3	TGTGCCAGCAGCTTATCCCCTCTCCACGAGCAGTACTTC	CASSLSPLHEQYF
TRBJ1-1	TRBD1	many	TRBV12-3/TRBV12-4	TGTGCCAGCAGTACACAGGGGGGTGAAGCTTTCTTT	CASSTQGGEAFF
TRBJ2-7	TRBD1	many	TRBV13	TGTGCCAGCAGCCGACAGGGGGTGGCCTACGAGCAGTACTTC	CASSRQGVAYEQYF
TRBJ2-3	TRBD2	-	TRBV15	TGTGCCACCAGCAGAGATCGGGCCAGCGGGAGGGCGGGGGATACGCAGTATTTT	CATSRDRASGRAGDTQYF
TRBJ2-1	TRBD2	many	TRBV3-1	TGTGCCAGCAGCCAAGTTGGGACTAGCGGGAGCGGGCCATACAATGAGCAGTTCTTC	CASSQVGTSGSGPYNEQFF
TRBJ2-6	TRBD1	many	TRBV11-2	TGTGCCAGCAGCAGAGTGGGGACAGGGGCGACAGGGGCCAACGTCCTGACTTTC	CASSRVGTGATGANVLTF
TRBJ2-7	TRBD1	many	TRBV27	TGTGCCAGCACCCCGTACAAGGGGACAGACAACTACGAGCAGTACTTC	CASTPYKGTDNYEQYF
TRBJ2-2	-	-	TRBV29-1	TGCAGCGTTGGGCAGGCTTTCACCGGGGAGCTGTTTTTT	CSVGQAFTGELFF
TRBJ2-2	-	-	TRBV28	TGTGCCAGCAGCCGACTCCAGCCCGCGAACACCGGGGAGCTGTTTTTT	CASSRLQPANTGELFF
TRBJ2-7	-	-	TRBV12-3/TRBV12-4	TGTGCCAGCAGGGGACGGCTCTACGAGCAGTACTTC	CASRGRLYEQYF
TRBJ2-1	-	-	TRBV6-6	TGTGCCAGCAGTTACTCCCGACAGTCCTCCTACAATGAGCAGTTCTTC	CASSYSRQSSYNEQFF
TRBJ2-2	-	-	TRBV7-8	TGTGCCAGCAGCCTGCGTTCTGGGACGAACACCGGGGAGCTGTTTTTT	CASSLRSGTNTGELFF